This record concerns one TCR beta chain sequence. Its antigen is undetermined. These data belong to a study of a mutant IDH1 vaccine in newly diagnosed glioma. Study-wide points: There were vaccine-induced immune responses in under 95% of the patients.

Measured with immunoSEQ multiplex PCR; TCRdb has only the in-frame clones, and not every one. The data hold tens of thousands of clones, with 84% observed a single time. The CDR3 is 15 residues long. Germline V gene sequence: CDR1 MNHEY, CDR2 SVGAGI. The V gene lost 4 bases and the J gene lost 4 bases, with 11 bases spanning the gap. Indicated time point: week 35, safety follow-up. One vaccine dose held 300 ug of mutant IDH1 20-mer peptide and came with topical imiquimod. This TCR was recovered from a man aged 25-40 years with glioma. Source: PBMCs, taken from a glioma patient whose treatment included an IDH1 peptide vaccine. V usage is TRBV6-5 and J usage is TRBJ1-6; perhaps TRBD1 as D (6 bases). CDR3 protein: CASSSNGQYNSPLHF. The CDR3 nucleotides are TGTGCCAGCAGTTCCAATGGACAGTATAATTCACCCCTCCACTTT.